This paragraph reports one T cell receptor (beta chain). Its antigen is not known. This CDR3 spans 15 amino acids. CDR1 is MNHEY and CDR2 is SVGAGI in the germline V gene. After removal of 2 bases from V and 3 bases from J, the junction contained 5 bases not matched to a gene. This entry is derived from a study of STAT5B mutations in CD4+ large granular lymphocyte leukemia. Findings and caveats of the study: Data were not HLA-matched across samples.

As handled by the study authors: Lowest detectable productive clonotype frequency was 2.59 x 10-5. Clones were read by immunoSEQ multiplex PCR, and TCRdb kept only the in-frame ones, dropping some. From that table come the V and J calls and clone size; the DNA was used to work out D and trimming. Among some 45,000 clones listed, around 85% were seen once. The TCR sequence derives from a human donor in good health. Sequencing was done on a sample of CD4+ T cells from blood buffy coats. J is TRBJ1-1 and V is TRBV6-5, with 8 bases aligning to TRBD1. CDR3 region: CASSYLGTGHTEAFF. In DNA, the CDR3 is TGTGCCAGCAGTTACCTTGGGACAGGACACACTGAAGCTTTCTTT.